A single sample is the source of the 25 T cell receptor beta chains below, sequenced in a study of spatial heterogeneity in lung cancer. TCRdb re-called the 5' RACE reads with MiXCR, one entry per CDR3 protein. The sample yields tens of thousands of distinct CDR3 sequences, roughly 8% seen once. Specified time point: sample taken at primary tumor resection. In each case, whole RNA from tumor, nontumor lung or frozen PBMC was sequenced unsorted. The sequencing here drew on PBMCs, taken at surgery. The receptors come from a female donor with early-stage non-small cell lung cancer.

The chain couples TRBV6-6 to TRBJ2-4; 12 bases are a match to TRBD2. The CDR3 consists of 18 residues. Germline CDR1 is MNHNY and CDR2 is SVGAGI (reference sequence). The ends lost 6 bases at V and 0 bases at J; junction bases unmatched: 9. The CDR3 nucleotides are TGTGCCAGCAGGGCGACTAGCGGGGGCACCCTAGCCAAAAACATTCAGTACTTC. This encodes CASRATSGGTLAKNIQYF.

V gene TRBV9 combines with J gene TRBJ2-3; 7 bases are shared with TRBD2. The J segment lost 7 bases and the V segment lost 1 base, leaving 9 bases of the junction unmatched. The CDR3 spans 15 residues. Germline V gene sequence: CDR1 SGDLS, CDR2 YYNGEE. CDR3 amino acids: CASSVRGEPPNTQYF. CDR3 DNA sequence: TGTGCCAGCAGCGTACGGGGGGAGCCCCCTAATACGCAGTATTTT.

The rearrangement uses TRBV5-4 and TRBJ2-1; 9 bases match TRBD2. The J segment lost 0 bases and the V segment lost 3 bases, leaving 4 bases of the junction unmatched. This CDR3 has 16 amino acids. Germline V gene sequence: CDR1 SGHNT, CDR2 YYREEE (reference sequence). The CDR3: CASSSQLAGSYNEQFF. CDR3 DNA sequence: TGTGCCAGCAGCTCCCAACTAGCGGGCTCCTACAATGAGCAGTTCTTC.

J is TRBJ1-2 and V is TRBV25-1; perhaps TRBD1 as D (6 bases). The V gene lost 2 bases and the J gene lost 4 bases, with 14 bases spanning the gap. Germline V gene lookup returns CDR1 MGHDK and CDR2 SYGVNS. The CDR3 runs to 15 residues. The CDR3 loop is CASSEGGGTFYGYTF. Written as DNA, the CDR3 is TGTGCCAGCAGTGAAGGAGGGGGGACTTTCTATGGCTACACCTTC.

Ten or more counts support this clonotype. The V and J genes are TRBV29-1 and TRBJ2-5; D gene unclear. Deletions cut 3 bases from V and 0 bases from J, with 11 bases between. The CDR3 consists of 14 residues. Germline V CDR1 and CDR2: SQVTM, ANQGSEA. CDR3 in amino acids: CSVEAGEYQETQYF. The CDR3 DNA is TGCAGCGTTGAGGCAGGAGAGTACCAAGAGACCCAGTACTTC.

This CDR3 is CASRGEGGETPSYEQYF. DNA for the CDR3: TGTGCCAGCAGGGGAGAAGGGGGAGAAACCCCCTCCTACGAGCAGTACTTC. The chain has TRBV5-6 and TRBJ2-7, with D maybe TRBD1 (6 bases). Trimming removed 5 bases at V and 0 bases at J, with 21 bases between. Germline V gives CDR1 SGHDT, CDR2 YYEEEE. The CDR3 length is 17 residues.

This clonotype was seen more than once but under ten times. The chain couples TRBV6-2 or TRBV6-3 to TRBJ2-2; no definite D call. The CDR3 is 13 amino acids. Trimming stripped 8 bases from V and 3 bases from J, with 10 bases between. Per germline, CDR1 MNHEY and CDR2 SVGEGT. In DNA form, the CDR3 reads TGTGCCAGCGCCCCCCCCCACACCGGGGAGCTGTTTTTT. As protein: CASAPPHTGELFF.

This clonotype has just a few counts. This chain connects TRBV7-9 to TRBJ2-7; maybe TRBD1 (5 bases). The length of the CDR3 is 14 residues. V was trimmed by 5 bases and J by 1 base, leaving 12 bases between them. Germline V lookup: CDR1 SEHNR, CDR2 FQNEAQ (reference sequence). CDR3 sequence (DNA): TGTGCCAGCAGCCCGGCAGGGTCATCCTACGAGCAGTACGTC. This gives the protein CASSPAGSSYEQYV.

This clonotype was picked up many times. This chain uses TRBV10-3 with TRBJ1-1; no clear D. V lost 0 bases and J lost 1, with 6 bases in between. In germline, CDR1 is ENHRY, CDR2 SYGVKD. This CDR3 is built from 14 residues. The CDR3, as DNA: TGTGCCATCAGTGAGTCATTGGCGAACACTGAAGCTTTCTTT. It encodes CAISESLANTEAFF.

As to this clonotype: One end of the junction fails to match germline, which may point to a read error. The chain combines TRBV20-1 with TRBJ2-3; D perhaps matches TRBD2 (6 bases). This CDR3 contains 11 residues. Germline V gene sequence: CDR1 DFQATT, CDR2 SNEGSKA (reference sequence). This chain's CDR3 is CSASREASRKF. DNA for the CDR3: TGCAGTGCTAGTAGGGAGGCCAGCAGGAAATTT.

This chain uses TRBV4-1 with TRBJ2-3, with D perhaps being TRBD1 or TRBD2 (5 bases each). The CDR3 is 16 residues long. The germline V gene has CDR1 MGHRA and CDR2 YSYEKL. V lost 0 bases, J lost 3 bases, and 13 bases lay in between. The chain's CDR3 is CASSQDSRWGTDTQYF. CDR3 nucleotide sequence: TGCGCCAGCAGCCAAGATTCACGCTGGGGGACAGATACGCAGTATTTT.

This chain connects TRBV12-3 or TRBV12-4 to TRBJ2-1, with D uncertain. The CDR3 spans 12 residues. V lost 7 bases and J lost 4, with 8 bases in between. The CDR3 region has the DNA TGTGCCAGCACCAGTCTTTACAATGAGCAGTTCTTC. Residues: CASTSLYNEQFF.

The sample holds many counts of this clonotype. The chain employs TRBV12-3 or TRBV12-4 and TRBJ1-1; D is undetermined. The CDR3 has 13 amino acids. The ends were cut back, 5 bases at V and 4 bases at J, with 11 bases in the middle. The CDR3: CASSPLGPTEAFF. The CDR3 nucleotides read TGTGCCAGCAGTCCTCTAGGGCCCACTGAAGCTTTCTTT.

This clonotype was seen repeatedly, ten times or more. The V call is TRBV18, the J call TRBJ1-2; D is uncertain. CDR3 length: 14 amino acids. V gave up 0 bases and J gave up 2 bases, with 7 bases separating them. Germline V CDR1 and CDR2: KGHSH, LQKENI. The CDR3 sequence: CASSPPTVNYGYTF. The CDR3 DNA is TGTGCCAGCTCACCACCGACGGTAAACTATGGCTACACCTTC.

This clonotype was recorded at least ten times. The gene calls are TRBV3-1 and TRBJ2-1; possible D gene TRBD1, 5 bases. CDR1 and CDR2 from the germline V gene are LGHDT and YNNKEL (reference sequence). The length of the CDR3 is 15 residues. Trimming left V 0 bases short and J 11 bases short, with 17 bases between. The CDR3 loop is CASSQDTTGFRQQFF. Written as DNA, the CDR3 is TGTGCCAGCAGCCAAGATACAACAGGTTTTCGTCAGCAGTTCTTC.

This clonotype came up many times. The chain links TRBV5-1 to TRBJ1-2; 8 bases agree with TRBD1. V gave up 4 bases and J gave up 7 bases; unmatched junction bases: 3. Germline CDR1 SGHRS, CDR2 YFSETQ. CDR3 size: 12 residues. The CDR3 reads CASSPGQGGYTF. DNA for the CDR3: TGCGCCAGCAGCCCAGGACAGGGTGGCTACACCTTC.

This rearrangement joins TRBV5-6 to TRBJ2-5; no definite D call. The ends were cut back, 3 bases at V and 0 bases at J, with 12 bases in the middle. Germline CDR1 and CDR2: SGHDT and YYEEEE. CDR3 length: 15 amino acids. CDR3 region: CASSSRAPYQETQYF. The CDR3, as DNA: TGTGCCAGCAGCTCCCGGGCGCCGTACCAAGAGACCCAGTACTTC.

This clonotype was counted at least ten times. The rearrangement joins TRBV20-1 to TRBJ2-5, with TRBD1 identical over 7 bases. This CDR3 comprises 15 residues. V gave up 3 bases and J gave up 1 base; unmatched junction bases: 8. CDR1 and CDR2 from the germline V gene are DFQATT and SNEGSKA (reference sequence). For the CDR3, the DNA is TGCAGTGCTAGCCGACAGGGCCCACGCCAAGAGACCCAGTACTTC. Translating gives CSASRQGPRQETQYF.

This clonotype was counted ten times or more. This chain connects TRBV20-1 to TRBJ2-7; maybe TRBD2 (7 bases). The V end was cut by 6 bases, the J end by 9 bases, with 21 bases between. Germline CDR1 and CDR2: DFQATT and SNEGSKA (reference sequence). This CDR3 contains 13 residues. The DNA of the CDR3 is TGCAGTGCCTCCGTGCGGGGGCTAGATTGGCAGTACGTC. It is translated as CSASVRGLDWQYV.

This clonotype has a handful of counts. The chain employs TRBV27 and TRBJ1-4; 7 bases are a match to TRBD1. There are 13 residues in the CDR3. V lost 5 bases, J lost 8 bases, and 5 bases stayed unmatched. The germline V gene has CDR1 MNHEY and CDR2 SMNVEV (reference sequence). CDR3 sequence reads: CASSPGGVEKLFF. As DNA, the CDR3 is TGTGCCAGCAGTCCAGGGGGAGTAGAAAAACTGTTTTTT.

The chain joins TRBV19 to TRBJ2-5, with 9 positions matching TRBD1. Per the germline V gene, CDR1 is LNHDA and CDR2 is SQIVND (reference sequence). CDR3 length: 14 amino acids. V lost 5 bases, J lost 7 bases, and 8 bases stayed unmatched. CDR3 coding DNA: TGTGCCAGTAGTCCCGGGACAGGGACGGGGACCCAGTACTTC. Its translation is CASSPGTGTGTQYF. Full variable domain (missing parts from reference TRBV19 and TRBJ2-5): DGGITQSPKYLFRKEGQNVTLSCEQNLNHDAMYWYRQDPGQGLRLIYYSQIVNDFQKGDIAEGYSVSREKKESFPLTVTSAQKNPTAFYLCASSPGTGTGTQYFGPGTRLLVL.

This clonotype was recorded many times. Written as DNA, the CDR3 is TGCGCCAGCAGCTTCGACACCGGGGAGCTGTTTTTT. Translated, it gives CASSFDTGELFF. The chain links TRBV5-1 to TRBJ2-2; D unclear. Germline CDR1 is SGHRS and CDR2 is YFSETQ. V was cut by 2 bases and J by 3 bases, with 2 bases left in between. The CDR3 loop spans 12 amino acids.

The gene calls are TRBV27 and TRBJ2-1, with a possible D match to TRBD2 (5 bases). The V gene lost 7 bases and the J gene lost 4 bases, with 14 bases spanning the gap. The germline gives CDR1 MNHEY, CDR2 SMNVEV (reference sequence). The CDR3 totals 14 residues. The CDR3 region is CASMGFGEYNEQFF. The CDR3 bases are TGTGCCAGCATGGGATTTGGGGAGTACAATGAGCAGTTCTTC.

This clonotype was seen a handful of times. The V and J genes are TRBV24-1 and TRBJ2-3; unclear D gene. Trimming took off 8 bases at V and 0 bases at J, with 8 bases between the two ends. Germline-derived CDR1 and CDR2 are KGHDR and SFDVKD. The CDR3 covers 13 residues. This CDR3 is CATTPGSTDTQYF. The DNA of the CDR3 is TGTGCCACCACCCCCGGAAGCACAGATACGCAGTATTTT.

The V and J genes are TRBV11-3 and TRBJ2-7; D call uncertain. The CDR3 is 13 amino acids. Trimming stripped 3 bases from V and 3 bases from J, with 9 bases between. Per the germline V gene, CDR1 is SGHNT and CDR2 is YENEEA. This CDR3 is CASSFDYGYEQYF. CDR3 nucleotide sequence: TGTGCCAGCAGCTTCGATTACGGCTACGAGCAGTACTTC.